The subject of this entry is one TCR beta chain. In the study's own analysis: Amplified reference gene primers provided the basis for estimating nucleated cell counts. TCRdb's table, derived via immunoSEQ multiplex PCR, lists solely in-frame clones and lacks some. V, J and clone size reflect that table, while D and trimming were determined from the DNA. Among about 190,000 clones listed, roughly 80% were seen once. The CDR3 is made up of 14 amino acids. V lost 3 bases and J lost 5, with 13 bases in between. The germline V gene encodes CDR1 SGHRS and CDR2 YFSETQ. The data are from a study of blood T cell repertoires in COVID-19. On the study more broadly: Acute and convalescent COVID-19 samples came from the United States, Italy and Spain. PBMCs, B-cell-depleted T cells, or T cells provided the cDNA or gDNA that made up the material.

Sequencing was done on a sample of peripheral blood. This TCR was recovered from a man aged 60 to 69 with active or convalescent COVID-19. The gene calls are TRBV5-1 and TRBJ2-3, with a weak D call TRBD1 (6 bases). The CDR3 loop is CASSSGTFRDTQYF. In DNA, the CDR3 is TGCGCCAGCAGCTCAGGGACATTTAGAGATACGCAGTATTTT.